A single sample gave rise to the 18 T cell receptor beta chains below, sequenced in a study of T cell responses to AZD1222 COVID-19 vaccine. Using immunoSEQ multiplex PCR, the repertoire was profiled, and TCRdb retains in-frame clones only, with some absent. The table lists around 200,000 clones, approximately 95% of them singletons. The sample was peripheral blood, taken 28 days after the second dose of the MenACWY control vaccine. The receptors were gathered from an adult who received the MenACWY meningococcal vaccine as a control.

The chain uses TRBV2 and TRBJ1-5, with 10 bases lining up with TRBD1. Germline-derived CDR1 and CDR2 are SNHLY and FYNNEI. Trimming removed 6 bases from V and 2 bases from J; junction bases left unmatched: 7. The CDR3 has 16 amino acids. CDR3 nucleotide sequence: TGTGCCAGCAGCGAGGACAGGGGGGGAGGCAATCAGCCCCAGCATTTT. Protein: CASSEDRGGGNQPQHF.

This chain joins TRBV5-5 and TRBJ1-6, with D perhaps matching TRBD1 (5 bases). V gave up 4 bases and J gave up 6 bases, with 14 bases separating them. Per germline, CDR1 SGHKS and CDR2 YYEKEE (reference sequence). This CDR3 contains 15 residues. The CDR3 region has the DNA TGTGCCAGCAGCCCGCTGGGGGATAGTAATTCACCCCTCCACTTT. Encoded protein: CASSPLGDSNSPLHF.

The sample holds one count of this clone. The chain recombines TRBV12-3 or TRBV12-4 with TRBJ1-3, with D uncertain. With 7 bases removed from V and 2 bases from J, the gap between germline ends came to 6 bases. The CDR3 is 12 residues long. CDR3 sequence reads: CASTYPGNTIYF. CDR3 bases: TGTGCCAGCACCTACCCTGGAAACACCATATATTTT.

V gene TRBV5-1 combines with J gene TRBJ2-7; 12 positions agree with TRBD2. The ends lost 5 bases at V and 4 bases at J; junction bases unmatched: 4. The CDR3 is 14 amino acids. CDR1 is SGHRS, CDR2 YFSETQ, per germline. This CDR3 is CASSYGTSGYEQYF. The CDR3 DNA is TGCGCCAGCAGTTACGGGACTAGCGGGTACGAGCAGTACTTC.

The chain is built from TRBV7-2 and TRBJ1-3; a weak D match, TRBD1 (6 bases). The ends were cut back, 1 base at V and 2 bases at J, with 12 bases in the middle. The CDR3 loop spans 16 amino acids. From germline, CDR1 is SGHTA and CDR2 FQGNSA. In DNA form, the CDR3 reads TGTGCCAGCAGCTTAGGGGGGGCGCGGACTGGAAACACCATATATTTT. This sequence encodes CASSLGGARTGNTIYF.

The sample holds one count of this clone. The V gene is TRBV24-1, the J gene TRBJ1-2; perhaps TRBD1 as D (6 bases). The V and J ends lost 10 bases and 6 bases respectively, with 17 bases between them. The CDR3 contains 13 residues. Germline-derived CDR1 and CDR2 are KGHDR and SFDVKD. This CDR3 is CATQGGKGHGYTF. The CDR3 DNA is TGTGCCACACAGGGAGGAAAGGGGCATGGCTACACCTTC.

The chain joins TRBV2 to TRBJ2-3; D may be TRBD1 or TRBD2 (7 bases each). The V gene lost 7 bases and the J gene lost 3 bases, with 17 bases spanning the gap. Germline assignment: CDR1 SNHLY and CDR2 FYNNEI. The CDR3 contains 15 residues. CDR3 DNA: TGTGCCAGCAATTCAGGGGGGGGCGGAACAGATACGCAGTATTTT. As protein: CASNSGGGGTDTQYF. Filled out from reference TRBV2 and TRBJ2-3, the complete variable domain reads EPEVTQTPSHQVTQMGQEVILRCVPISNHLYFYWYRQILGQKVEFLVSFYNNEISEKSEIFDDQFSVERPDGSNFTLKIRSTKLEDSAMYFCASNSGGGGTDTQYFGPGTRLTVL.

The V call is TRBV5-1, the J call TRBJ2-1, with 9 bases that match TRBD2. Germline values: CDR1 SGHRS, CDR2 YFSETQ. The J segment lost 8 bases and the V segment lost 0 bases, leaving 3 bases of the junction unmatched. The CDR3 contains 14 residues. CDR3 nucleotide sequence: TGCGCCAGCAGCTTGGTGCGGGGGGGCGATGAGCAGTTCTTC. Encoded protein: CASSLVRGGDEQFF. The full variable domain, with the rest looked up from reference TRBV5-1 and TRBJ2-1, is KAGVTQTPRYLIKTRGQQVTLSCSPISGHRSVSWYQQTPGQGLQFLFEYFSETQRNKGNFPGRFSGRQFSNSRSEMNVSTLELGDSALYLCASSLVRGGDEQFFGPGTRLTVL.

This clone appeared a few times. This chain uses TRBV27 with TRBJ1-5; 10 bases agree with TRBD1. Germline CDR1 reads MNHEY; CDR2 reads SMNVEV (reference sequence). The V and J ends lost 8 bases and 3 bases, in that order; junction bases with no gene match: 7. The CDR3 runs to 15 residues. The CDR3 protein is CASRSDRGNNQPQHF. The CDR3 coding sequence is TGTGCCAGCCGATCGGACAGGGGGAACAATCAGCCCCAGCATTTT.

The CDR3 nucleotides read TGTGCCAGCAGCCACGGGCTAGCTGAAGCTTTCTTT. Amino acid sequence: CASSHGLAEAFF. The gene calls are TRBV3-1 (or the pseudogene TRBV3-2) and TRBJ1-1; D not resolved. Per the germline V gene, CDR1 is LGHDT and CDR2 is YNNKEL (reference sequence). The CDR3 is 12 amino acids. V was pared by 3 bases and J by 6 bases, with 8 bases between.

CDR3 DNA sequence: TGTGCCAGCAGCTTAGTTCCTCAATCTTTTAGCAATCAGCCCCAGCATTTT. Its translation: CASSLVPQSFSNQPQHF. V usage is TRBV7-9 and J usage is TRBJ1-5; D uncertain. The CDR3 loop spans 17 amino acids. The germline V gene encodes CDR1 SEHNR and CDR2 FQNEAQ (reference sequence). V lost 1 base and J lost 0, with 13 bases in between.

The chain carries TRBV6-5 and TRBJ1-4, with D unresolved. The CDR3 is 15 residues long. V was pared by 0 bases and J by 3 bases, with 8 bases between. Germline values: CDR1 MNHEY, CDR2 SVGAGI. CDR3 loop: CASSYSGRPNEKLFF. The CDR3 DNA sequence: TGTGCCAGCAGTTACTCTGGGCGGCCTAATGAAAAACTGTTTTTT.

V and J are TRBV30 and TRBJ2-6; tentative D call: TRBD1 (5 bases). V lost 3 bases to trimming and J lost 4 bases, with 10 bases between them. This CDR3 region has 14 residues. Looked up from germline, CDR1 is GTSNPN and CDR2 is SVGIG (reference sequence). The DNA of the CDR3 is TGTGCCTGGAGAGAGGCAGGGGGGGCCAACGTCCTGACTTTC. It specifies CAWREAGGANVLTF.

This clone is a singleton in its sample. The CDR3 DNA is TGTGCCAGTAGTATATCCGTCTCTGGAAACACCATATATTTT. Protein sequence: CASSISVSGNTIYF. The chain couples TRBV19 to TRBJ1-3, with D uncertain. The V end was cut by 2 bases, the J end by 0 bases, with 5 bases between. The CDR3 has 14 residues. Germline CDR1 and CDR2: LNHDA and SQIVND (reference sequence).

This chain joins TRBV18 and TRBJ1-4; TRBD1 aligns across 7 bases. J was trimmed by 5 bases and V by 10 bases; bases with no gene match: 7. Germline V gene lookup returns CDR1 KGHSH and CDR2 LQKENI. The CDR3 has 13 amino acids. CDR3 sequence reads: CATHRDRNEKLFF. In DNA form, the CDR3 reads TGTGCCACCCACCGGGACAGAAATGAAAAACTGTTTTTT.

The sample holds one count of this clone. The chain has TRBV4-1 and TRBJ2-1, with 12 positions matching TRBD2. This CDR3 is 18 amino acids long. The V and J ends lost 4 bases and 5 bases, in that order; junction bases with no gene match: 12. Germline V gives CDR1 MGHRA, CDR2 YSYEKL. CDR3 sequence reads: CASSPRLAGGLVNNEQFF. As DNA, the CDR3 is TGCGCCAGCAGCCCCCGGCTAGCGGGGGGGCTCGTAAACAATGAGCAGTTCTTC.

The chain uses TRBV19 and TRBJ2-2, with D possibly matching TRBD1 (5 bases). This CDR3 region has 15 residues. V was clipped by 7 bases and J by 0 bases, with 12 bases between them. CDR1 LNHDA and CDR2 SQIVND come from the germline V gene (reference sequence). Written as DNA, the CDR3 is TGTGCCAGTAATTACAGGAATGCGAACACCGGGGAGCTGTTTTTT. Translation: CASNYRNANTGELFF.

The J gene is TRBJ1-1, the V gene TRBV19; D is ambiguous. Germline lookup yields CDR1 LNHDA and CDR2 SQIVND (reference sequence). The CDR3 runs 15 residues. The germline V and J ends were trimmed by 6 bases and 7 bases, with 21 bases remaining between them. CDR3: CASSNLLGRPDEAFF. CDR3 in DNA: TGTGCCAGTAGCAACCTCCTTGGACGGCCTGATGAAGCTTTCTTT.